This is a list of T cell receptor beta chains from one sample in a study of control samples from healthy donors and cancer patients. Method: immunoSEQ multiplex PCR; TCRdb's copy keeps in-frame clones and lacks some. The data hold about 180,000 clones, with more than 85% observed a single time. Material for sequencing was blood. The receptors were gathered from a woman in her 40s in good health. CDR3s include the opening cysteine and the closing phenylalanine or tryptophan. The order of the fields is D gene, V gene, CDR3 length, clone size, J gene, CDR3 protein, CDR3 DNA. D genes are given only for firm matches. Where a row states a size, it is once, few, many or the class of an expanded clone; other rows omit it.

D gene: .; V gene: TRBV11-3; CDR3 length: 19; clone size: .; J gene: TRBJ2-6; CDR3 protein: CASSLVTQGSVSGANVLTF; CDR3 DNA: TGTGCCAGCAGCTTAGTGACACAGGGTAGTGTATCTGGGGCCAACGTCCTGACTTTC
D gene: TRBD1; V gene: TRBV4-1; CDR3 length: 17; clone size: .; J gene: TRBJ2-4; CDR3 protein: CASSQGAPTGTHNIQYF; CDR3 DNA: TGCGCCAGCAGCCAAGGAGCTCCGACAGGGACCCACAACATTCAGTACTTC
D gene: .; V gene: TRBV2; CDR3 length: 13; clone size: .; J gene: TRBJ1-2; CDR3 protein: CASKAGVYYGYTF; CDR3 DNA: TGTGCCAGCAAGGCAGGGGTATACTATGGCTACACCTTC
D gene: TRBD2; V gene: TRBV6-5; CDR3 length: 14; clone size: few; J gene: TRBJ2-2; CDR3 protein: CASRAGLVTGELFF; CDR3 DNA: TGTGCCAGCAGAGCGGGACTCGTCACCGGGGAGCTGTTTTTT
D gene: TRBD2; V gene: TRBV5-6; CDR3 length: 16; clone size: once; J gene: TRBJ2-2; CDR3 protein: CASSLPGLAAPGELFF; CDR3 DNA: TGTGCCAGCAGCCTCCCGGGACTAGCTGCTCCCGGGGAGCTGTTTTTT
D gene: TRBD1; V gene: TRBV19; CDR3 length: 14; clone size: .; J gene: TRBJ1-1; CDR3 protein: CASTLDRLATEAFF; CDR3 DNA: TGTGCCAGTACCCTGGACAGGCTAGCCACTGAAGCTTTCTTT
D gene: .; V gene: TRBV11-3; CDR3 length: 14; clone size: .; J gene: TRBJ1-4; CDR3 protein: CASSPGGTNEKLFF; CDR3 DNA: TGTGCCAGCAGCCCCGGGGGAACCAATGAAAAACTGTTTTTT
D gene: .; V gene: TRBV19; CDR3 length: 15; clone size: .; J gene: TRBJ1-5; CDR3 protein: CASTIQGDGRGAQHF; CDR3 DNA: TGTGCCAGTACTATACAGGGCGATGGCCGTGGGGCCCAGCATTTT
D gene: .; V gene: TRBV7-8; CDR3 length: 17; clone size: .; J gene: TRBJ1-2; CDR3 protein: CASSVRARGQLGYGYTF; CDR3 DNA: TGTGCCAGCAGCGTTCGCGCAAGAGGGCAGCTCGGCTATGGCTACACCTTC
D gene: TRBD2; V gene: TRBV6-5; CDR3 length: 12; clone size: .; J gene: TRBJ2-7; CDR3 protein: CASTLAGYEQYF; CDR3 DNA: TGTGCCAGCACCCTAGCGGGCTACGAGCAGTACTTC
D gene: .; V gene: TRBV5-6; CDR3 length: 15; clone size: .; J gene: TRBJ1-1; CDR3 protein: CASSLVGGRATEAFF; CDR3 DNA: TGTGCCAGCAGCTTGGTAGGGGGGCGCGCCACTGAAGCTTTCTTT
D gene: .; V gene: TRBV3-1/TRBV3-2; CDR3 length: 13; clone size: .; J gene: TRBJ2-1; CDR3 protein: CASSQGAVVTQFF; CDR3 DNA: TGTGCCAGCAGCCAAGGGGCTGTGGTGACTCAGTTCTTC
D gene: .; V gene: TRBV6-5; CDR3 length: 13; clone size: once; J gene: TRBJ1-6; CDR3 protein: CASWGQYGSPLHF; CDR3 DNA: TGTGCCAGCTGGGGACAATATGGTTCACCCCTCCACTTT
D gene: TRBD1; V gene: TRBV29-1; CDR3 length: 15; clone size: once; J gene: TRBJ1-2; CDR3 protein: CSVEDRGQVVRGYTF; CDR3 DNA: TGCAGCGTTGAAGATCGGGGACAGGTCGTTCGTGGCTACACCTTC
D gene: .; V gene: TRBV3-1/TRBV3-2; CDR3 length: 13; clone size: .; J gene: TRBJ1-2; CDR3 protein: CASSPGANYGYTF; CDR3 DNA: TGTGCCAGCAGCCCCGGAGCTAACTATGGCTACACCTTC
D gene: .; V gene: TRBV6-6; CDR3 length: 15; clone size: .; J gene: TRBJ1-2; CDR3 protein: CASSATLSGNYGYTF; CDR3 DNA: TGTGCCAGCAGTGCAACATTGTCCGGTAACTATGGCTACACCTTC
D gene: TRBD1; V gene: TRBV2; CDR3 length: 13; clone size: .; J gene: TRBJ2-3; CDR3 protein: CASRDRGADTQYF; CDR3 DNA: TGTGCCAGCAGGGACAGGGGTGCAGATACGCAGTATTTT
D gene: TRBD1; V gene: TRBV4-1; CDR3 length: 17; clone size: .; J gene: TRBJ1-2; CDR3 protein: CASSQEGSTGHSYGYTF; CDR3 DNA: TGCGCCAGCAGCCAAGAGGGCTCGACAGGGCATAGCTATGGCTACACCTTC
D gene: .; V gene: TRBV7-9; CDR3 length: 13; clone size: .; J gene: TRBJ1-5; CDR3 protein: CASSSRGGQPQHF; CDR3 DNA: TGTGCCAGCAGCTCGCGCGGCGGCCAGCCCCAGCATTTT
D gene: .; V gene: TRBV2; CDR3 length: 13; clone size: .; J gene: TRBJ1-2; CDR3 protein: CASSLGAGFGYTF; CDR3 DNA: TGTGCCAGCAGCCTCGGGGCAGGTTTCGGCTACACCTTC
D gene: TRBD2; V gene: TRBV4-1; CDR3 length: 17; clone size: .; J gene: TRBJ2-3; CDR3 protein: CASSQAWSGGAEGTQYF; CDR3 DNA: TGCGCCAGCAGCCAAGCCTGGAGCGGGGGGGCCGAAGGTACGCAGTATTTT
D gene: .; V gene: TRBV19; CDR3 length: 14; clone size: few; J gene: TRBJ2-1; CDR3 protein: CASSMSGLSIEQFF; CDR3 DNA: TGTGCCAGTAGTATGTCCGGCCTGAGCATTGAGCAGTTCTTC
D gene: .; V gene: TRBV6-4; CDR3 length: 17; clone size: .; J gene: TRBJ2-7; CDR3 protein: CASNRLPSGTDSYEQYF; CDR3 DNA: TGTGCCAGCAACCGGCTCCCCTCCGGGACGGACTCCTACGAGCAGTACTTC
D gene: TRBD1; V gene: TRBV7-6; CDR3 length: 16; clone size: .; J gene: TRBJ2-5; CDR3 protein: CASSLYRTGSVETQYF; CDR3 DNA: TGTGCCAGCAGCTTATATAGGACAGGCTCGGTGGAGACCCAGTACTTC
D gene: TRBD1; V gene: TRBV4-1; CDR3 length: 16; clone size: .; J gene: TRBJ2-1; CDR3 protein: CASSHEGQGAYNEQFF; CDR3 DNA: TGCGCCAGCAGCCATGAAGGACAGGGGGCTTACAATGAGCAGTTCTTC
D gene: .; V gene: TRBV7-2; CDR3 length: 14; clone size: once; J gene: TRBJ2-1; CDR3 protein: CASSFGGSYNEQFF; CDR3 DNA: TGTGCCAGCAGCTTCGGAGGATCCTACAATGAGCAGTTCTTC
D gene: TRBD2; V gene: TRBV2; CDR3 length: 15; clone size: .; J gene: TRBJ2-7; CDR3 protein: CASRAGTSGGYEQYF; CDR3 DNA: TGTGCCAGCAGGGCCGGGACTAGCGGGGGGTACGAGCAGTACTTC
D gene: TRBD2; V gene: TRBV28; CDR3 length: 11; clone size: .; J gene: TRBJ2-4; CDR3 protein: CASSLGEGQYF; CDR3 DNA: TGTGCCAGCAGCCTCGGGGAGGGACAGTACTTC
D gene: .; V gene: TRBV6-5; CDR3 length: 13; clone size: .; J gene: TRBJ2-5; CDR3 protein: CASSYGQEETQYF; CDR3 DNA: TGTGCCAGCAGTTACGGGCAGGAGGAGACCCAGTACTTC
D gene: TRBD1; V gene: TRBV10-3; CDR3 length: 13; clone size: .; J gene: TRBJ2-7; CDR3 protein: CAIRDVDRDEQYF; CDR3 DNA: TGTGCCATCAGAGACGTCGACAGGGACGAGCAGTACTTC
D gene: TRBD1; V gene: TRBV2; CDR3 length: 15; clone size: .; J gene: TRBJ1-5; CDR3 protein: CASSRETGSNQPQHF; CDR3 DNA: TGTGCCAGCAGTCGGGAGACAGGGAGCAATCAGCCCCAGCATTTT
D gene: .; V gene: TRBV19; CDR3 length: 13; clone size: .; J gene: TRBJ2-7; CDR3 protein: CASSPGSAYEQYF; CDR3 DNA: TGTGCCAGTAGCCCAGGCAGTGCCTACGAGCAGTACTTC
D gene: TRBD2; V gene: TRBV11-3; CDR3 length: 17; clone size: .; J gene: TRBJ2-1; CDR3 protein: CASSLGFSGGADNEQFF; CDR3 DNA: TGTGCCAGCAGCTTAGGCTTTAGCGGGGGGGCCGACAATGAGCAGTTCTTC
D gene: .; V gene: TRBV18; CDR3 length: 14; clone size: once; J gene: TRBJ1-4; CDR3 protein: CASSPLQGGEKLFF; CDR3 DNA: TGTGCCAGCTCACCACTACAGGGTGGTGAAAAACTGTTTTTT
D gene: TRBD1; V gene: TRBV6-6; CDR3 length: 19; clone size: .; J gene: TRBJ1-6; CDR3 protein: CASSPGTGGGRSYNSPLHF; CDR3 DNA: TGTGCCAGCAGTCCCGGGACAGGGGGTGGAAGATCCTATAATTCACCCCTCCACTTT
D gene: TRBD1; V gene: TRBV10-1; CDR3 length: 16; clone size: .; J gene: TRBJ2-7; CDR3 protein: CASSNLPGQGAGEQYF; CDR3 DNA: TGCGCCAGCAGTAATCTTCCGGGACAGGGGGCAGGGGAGCAGTACTTC
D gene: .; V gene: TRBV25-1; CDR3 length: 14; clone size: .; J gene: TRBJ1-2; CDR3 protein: CASSGGAGGYGYTF; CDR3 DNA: TGTGCCAGCAGTGGTGGGGCAGGCGGCTATGGCTACACCTTC
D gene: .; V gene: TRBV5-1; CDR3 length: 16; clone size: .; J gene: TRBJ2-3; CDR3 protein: CASSLAEAVSTDTQYF; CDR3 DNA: TGCGCCAGCAGCTTGGCAGAGGCAGTTAGCACAGATACGCAGTATTTT
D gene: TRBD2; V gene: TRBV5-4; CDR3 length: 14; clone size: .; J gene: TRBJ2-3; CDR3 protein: CAARLAFNTDTQYF; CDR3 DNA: TGTGCCGCCCGACTAGCCTTCAACACAGATACGCAGTATTTT
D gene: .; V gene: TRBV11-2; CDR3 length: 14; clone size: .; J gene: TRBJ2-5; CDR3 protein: CASSLVGYQETQYF; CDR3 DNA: TGTGCCAGCAGCTTAGTAGGGTACCAAGAGACCCAGTACTTC
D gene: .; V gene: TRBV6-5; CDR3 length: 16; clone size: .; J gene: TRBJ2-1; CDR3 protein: CASSYSWGETYNEQFF; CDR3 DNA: TGTGCCAGCAGTTACTCTTGGGGTGAAACCTACAATGAGCAGTTCTTC
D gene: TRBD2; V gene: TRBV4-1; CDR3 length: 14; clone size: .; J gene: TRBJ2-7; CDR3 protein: CASSGSGGLYEQYF; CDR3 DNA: TGCGCCAGCAGCGGTAGCGGGGGGCTCTACGAGCAGTACTTC
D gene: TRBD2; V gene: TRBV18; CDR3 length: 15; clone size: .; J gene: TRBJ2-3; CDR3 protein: CASSPLAGSTDTQYF; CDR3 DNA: TGTGCCAGCTCACCACTAGCGGGGTCCACAGATACGCAGTATTTT
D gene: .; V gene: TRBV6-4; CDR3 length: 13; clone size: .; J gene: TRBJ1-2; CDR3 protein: CASSLGFNYGYTF; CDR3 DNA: TGTGCCAGCAGTTTGGGGTTTAACTATGGCTACACCTTC
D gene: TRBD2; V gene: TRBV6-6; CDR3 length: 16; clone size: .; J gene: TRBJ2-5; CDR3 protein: CASSYLAGGPSETQYF; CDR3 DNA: TGTGCCAGCAGTTACCTAGCGGGGGGGCCGTCGGAGACCCAGTACTTC
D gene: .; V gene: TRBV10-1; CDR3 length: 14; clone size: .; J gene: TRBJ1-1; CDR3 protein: CASSGSGGNTEAFF; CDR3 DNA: TGCGCCAGCAGCGGTTCGGGGGGGAACACTGAAGCTTTCTTT